One and the same sample provided the 6 T cell receptor beta chains below, sequenced in a study of tumor-infiltrating lymphocytes in primary liver carcinoma. A primer matching the constant region was used to make TCR beta cDNA from 500 to 650 ng of total RNA. Three-round nested multiplex PCR performed with slightly modified ARM-PCR produced the TCR beta libraries. Running about 11 cycles apiece, the first two PCR rounds relied on TRBV1-TRBV30 forward primers together with a C-beta reverse primer. TCRdb passed the multiplex PCR reads through MiXCR, listing each CDR3 protein once. The sample includes 80,000 or so distinct CDR3 sequences, 69% seen only once; the top ten take approximately 26%. Co-extraction yielded RNA and DNA from approximately 20-30 mg of unsorted bulk tissue. The sample consisted of tumor-adjacent normal liver tissue. All receptors come from a man aged 35 to 55 with primary liver carcinoma and hepatitis B virus infection.

On this clonotype itself: One junction end does not reproduce the germline sequence, and a read error may be involved. The rearrangement uses TRBV11-2 and TRBJ2-1, with 15 positions matching TRBD2. CDR3 length equals 18 residues. Germline CDR1 SGHAT, CDR2 FQNNGV. The chain's CDR3 is CASSPRTSGRAPYNDQLF. The CDR3 DNA reads as TGCGCCAGCAGCCCTCGGACTAGCGGGAGGGCCCCCTACAATGATCAGTTGTTC.

In the case of this clonotype: At one end, the junction sequence differs from germline, possibly due to a read error. The V and J genes are TRBV7-9 and TRBJ2-1; D ambiguous. Germline CDR1 reads SEHNR; CDR2 reads FQNEAQ (reference sequence). The CDR3 consists of 11 residues. The CDR3 loop is CACSPALEQFF. The CDR3 DNA is TGTGCCTGCAGCCCTGCCCTTGAGCAGTTCTTC.

This clonotype came up a few times. No conserved phenylalanine or tryptophan ends this CDR3, so it is likely a read error. The chain uses TRBV12-3 or TRBV12-4 and TRBJ1-2, with D perhaps TRBD1 (5 bases). CDR3 length equals 17 residues. The CDR3 DNA reads TGTGCCGGCAGTTCTGGGGGACCGGGGCAGAAAGTCTATGGCTACACCTCC. Translation gives CAGSSGGPGQKVYGYTS.

The V and J genes are TRBV11-2 and TRBJ2-1; the match to TRBD2 covers 7 bases. Germline CDR1 reads SGHAT; CDR2 reads FQNNGV. J gave up 0 bases and V 11 bases, and 22 bases lay outside the gene matches. This CDR3 is 19 amino acids long. CDR3 coding DNA: TGTGCCGGCAACTCAGCTAGCGGAGCCGGCCTGAGCTCCTACAATGAGCAGTTCTTC. Amino acid sequence: CAGNSASGAGLSSYNEQFF.

J is TRBJ2-2 and V is TRBV6-1, with TRBD1 identical over 8 bases. The CDR3 loop spans 15 amino acids. In germline, CDR1 is MNHNS, CDR2 SASEGT. This chain's CDR3 is CAGSNGRGHTGELFF. The DNA of the CDR3 is TGTGCTGGCAGTAATGGCAGGGGGCACACCGGGGAGCTGTTTTTT.

Points on this clonotype: No conserved phenylalanine or tryptophan is present at the end of the CDR3, so a read error is the likely explanation. The chain combines TRBV5-4 with TRBJ2-3; 9 bases map to TRBD1. The V gene's germline CDR1 is SGHNT and CDR2 YYREEE (reference sequence). The CDR3 has 15 residues. The CDR3 here is CVSSQLGTGSDTQYL. The CDR3 DNA is TGTGTCAGCAGCCAACTGGGGACAGGGTCAGATACGCAGTATCTT.